Detailed here is one T cell receptor beta chain. No antigen is known for it. Unexposed donor CD4+ T cells date from 2011-2018, before the COVID-19 pandemic. After 10 to 11 days of culture, CD4+ T cells were isolated. Libraries were prepared by immunoSEQ multiplex PCR; TCRdb keeps only in-frame clonotypes and omits some of them. This sample has almost 30,000 clones; about 80% occur once, and the top ten carry roughly 14%. Between the trimmed V and J ends, which lost 2 bases and 5 bases, there was a span of 12 bases. The germline V gene has CDR1 MGHDK and CDR2 SYGVNS. The CDR3 runs to 15 residues. This sample was included in a study of CD4 T cells in relation to SARS-CoV-2 and coronaviruses. In the study overall: PBMCs were cultured with antigen for roughly 10 days before TCR beta sequencing. Negative control cultures got HIV-1 Nef peptides or no peptide.

Sequenced input: CD4+ T cells from PBMCs, cultured in vitro. The receptor comes from a human donor in good health. This chain connects TRBV25-1 to TRBJ1-4; D is possibly TRBD1 (5 bases). The CDR3 DNA reads as TGTGCCAGCAGTGAACACGGGGCAGGGAATGAAAAACTGTTTTTT. This codes for CASSEHGAGNEKLFF.